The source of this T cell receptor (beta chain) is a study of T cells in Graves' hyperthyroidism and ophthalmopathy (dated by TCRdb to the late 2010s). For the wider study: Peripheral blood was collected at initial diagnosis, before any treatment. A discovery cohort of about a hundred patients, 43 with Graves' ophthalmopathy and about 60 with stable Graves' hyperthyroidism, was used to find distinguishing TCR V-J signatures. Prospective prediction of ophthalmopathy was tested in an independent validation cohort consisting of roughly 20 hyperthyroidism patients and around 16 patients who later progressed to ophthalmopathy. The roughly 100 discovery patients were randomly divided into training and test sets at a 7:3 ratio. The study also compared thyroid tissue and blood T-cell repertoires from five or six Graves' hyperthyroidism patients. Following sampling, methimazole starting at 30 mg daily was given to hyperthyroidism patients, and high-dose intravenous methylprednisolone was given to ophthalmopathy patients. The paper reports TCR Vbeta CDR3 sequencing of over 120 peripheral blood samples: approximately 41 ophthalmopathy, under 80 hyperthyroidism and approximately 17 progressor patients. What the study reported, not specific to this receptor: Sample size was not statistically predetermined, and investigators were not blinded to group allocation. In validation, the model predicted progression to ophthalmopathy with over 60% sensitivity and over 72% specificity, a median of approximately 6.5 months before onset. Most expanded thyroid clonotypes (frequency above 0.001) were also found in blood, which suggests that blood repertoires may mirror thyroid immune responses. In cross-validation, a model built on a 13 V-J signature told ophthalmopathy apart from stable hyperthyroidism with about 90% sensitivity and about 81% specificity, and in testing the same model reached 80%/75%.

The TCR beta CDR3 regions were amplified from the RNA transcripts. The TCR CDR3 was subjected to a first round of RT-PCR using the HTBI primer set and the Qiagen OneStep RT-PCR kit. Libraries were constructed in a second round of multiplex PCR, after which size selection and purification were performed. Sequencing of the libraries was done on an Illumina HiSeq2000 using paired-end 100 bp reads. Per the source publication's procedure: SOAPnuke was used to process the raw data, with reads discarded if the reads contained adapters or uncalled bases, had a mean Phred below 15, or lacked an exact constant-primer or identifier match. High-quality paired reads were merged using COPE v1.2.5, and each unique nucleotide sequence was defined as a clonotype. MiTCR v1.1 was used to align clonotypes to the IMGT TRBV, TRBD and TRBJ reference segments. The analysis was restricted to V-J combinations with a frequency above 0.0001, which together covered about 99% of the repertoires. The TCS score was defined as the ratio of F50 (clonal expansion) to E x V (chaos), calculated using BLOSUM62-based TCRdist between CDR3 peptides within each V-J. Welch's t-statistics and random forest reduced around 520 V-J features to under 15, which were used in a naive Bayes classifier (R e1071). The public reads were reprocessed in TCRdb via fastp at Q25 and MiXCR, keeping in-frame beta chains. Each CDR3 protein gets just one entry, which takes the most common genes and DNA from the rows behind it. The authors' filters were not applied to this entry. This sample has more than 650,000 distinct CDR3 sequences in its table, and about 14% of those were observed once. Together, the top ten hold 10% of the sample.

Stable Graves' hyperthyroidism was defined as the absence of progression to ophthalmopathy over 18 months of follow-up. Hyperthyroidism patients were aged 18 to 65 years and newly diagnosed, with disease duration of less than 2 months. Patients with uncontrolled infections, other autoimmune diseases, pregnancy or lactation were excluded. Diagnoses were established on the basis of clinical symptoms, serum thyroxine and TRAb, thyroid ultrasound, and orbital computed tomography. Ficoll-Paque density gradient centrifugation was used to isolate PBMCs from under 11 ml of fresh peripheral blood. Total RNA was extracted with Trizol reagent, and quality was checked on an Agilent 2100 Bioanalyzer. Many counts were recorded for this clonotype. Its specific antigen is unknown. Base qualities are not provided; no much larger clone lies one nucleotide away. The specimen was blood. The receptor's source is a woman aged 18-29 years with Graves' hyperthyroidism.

The sequenced DNA: TGTGCCAGCAGTCCCTTTGGCGGGAGCTACAATGAGCAGTTCTTC. This translates into CASSPFGGSYNEQFF. This chain joins TRBV6-1 to TRBJ2-1; TRBD2 agrees with 7 junctional bases. Ends trimmed: V by 5 bases, J by 3 bases; bases unmatched to a gene: 7. Taken from the germline V gene, the CDR1 and CDR2 loops are MNHNS and SASEGT. The CDR3 runs 15 residues from the cysteine to the phenylalanine. The kept DNA is CDR3 alone, 45 bases in frame from the first base.